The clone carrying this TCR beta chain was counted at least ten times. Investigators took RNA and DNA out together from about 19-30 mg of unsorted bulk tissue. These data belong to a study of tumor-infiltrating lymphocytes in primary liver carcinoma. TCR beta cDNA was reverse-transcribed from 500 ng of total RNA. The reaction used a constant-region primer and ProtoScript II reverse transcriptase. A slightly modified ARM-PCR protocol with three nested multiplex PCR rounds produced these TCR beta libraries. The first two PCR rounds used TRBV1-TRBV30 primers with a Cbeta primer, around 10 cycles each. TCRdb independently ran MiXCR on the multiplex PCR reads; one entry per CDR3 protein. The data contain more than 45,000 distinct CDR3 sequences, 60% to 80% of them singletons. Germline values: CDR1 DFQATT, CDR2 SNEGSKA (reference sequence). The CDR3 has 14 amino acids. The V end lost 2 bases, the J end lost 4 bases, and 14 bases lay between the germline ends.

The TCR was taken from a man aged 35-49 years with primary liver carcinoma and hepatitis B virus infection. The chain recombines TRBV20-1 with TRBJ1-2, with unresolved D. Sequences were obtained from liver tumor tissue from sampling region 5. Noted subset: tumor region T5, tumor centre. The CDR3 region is CSARYGVLSYGYTF. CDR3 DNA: TGCAGTGCTAGATACGGAGTATTGAGCTATGGCTACACCTTC.